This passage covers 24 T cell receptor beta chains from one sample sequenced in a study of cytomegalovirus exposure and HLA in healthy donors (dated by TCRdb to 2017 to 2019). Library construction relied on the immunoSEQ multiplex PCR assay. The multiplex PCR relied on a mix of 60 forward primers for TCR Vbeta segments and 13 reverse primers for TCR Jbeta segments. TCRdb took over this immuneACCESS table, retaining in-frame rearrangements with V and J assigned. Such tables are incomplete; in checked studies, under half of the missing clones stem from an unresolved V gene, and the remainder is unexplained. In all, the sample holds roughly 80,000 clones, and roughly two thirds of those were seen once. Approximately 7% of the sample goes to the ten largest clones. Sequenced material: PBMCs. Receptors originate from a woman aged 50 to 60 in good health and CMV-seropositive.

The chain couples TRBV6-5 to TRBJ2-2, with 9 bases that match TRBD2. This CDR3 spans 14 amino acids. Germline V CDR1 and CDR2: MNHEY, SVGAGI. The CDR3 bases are TGTGTTCCCGTGGCTAGCGGGAAGACCGGGGAGCTGTTTTTT. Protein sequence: CVPVASGKTGELFF.

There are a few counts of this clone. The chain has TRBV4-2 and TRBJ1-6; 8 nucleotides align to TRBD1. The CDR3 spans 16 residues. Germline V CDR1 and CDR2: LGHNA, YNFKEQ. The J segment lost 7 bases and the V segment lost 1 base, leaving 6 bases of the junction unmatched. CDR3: CASSQAIWTGNSPLHF. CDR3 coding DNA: TGTGCCAGCAGCCAAGCCATATGGACAGGGAATTCACCCCTCCACTTT.

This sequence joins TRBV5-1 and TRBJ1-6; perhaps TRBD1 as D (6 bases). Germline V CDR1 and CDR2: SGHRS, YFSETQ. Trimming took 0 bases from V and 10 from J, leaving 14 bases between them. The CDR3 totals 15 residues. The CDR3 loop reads CASSLVVQGPSPLHF. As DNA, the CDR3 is TGCGCCAGCAGCTTGGTAGTACAGGGACCCTCACCCCTCCACTTT.

The CDR3 loop is CASSISRTTDTSTDTQYF. CDR3 DNA sequence: TGTGCCAGTAGTATCTCCCGCACGACGGACACTAGCACAGATACGCAGTATTTT. The rearrangement links TRBV19 to TRBJ2-3, with a weak D call TRBD1 (5 bases). The CDR3 consists of 18 residues. CDR1 and CDR2 from the germline V gene are LNHDA and SQIVND (reference sequence). V was trimmed by 3 bases and J by 0 bases, leaving 19 bases between them. Full variable domain (missing parts from reference TRBV19 and TRBJ2-3): DGGITQSPKYLFRKEGQNVTLSCEQNLNHDAMYWYRQDPGQGLRLIYYSQIVNDFQKGDIAEGYSVSREKKESFPLTVTSAQKNPTAFYLCASSISRTTDTSTDTQYFGPGTRLTVL.

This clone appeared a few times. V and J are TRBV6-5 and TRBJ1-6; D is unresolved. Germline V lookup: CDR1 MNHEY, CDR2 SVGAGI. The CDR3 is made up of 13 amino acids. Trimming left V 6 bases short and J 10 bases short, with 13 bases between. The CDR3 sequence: CASSRGFTSPLHF. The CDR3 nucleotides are TGTGCCAGCAGCCGAGGCTTTACCTCACCCCTCCACTTT.

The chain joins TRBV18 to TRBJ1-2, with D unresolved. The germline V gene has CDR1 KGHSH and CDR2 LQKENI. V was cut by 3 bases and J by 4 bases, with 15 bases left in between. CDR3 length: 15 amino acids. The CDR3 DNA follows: TGTGCCAGCTCACCCGGAGCAGCTCCTTCCTATGGCTACACCTTC. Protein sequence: CASSPGAAPSYGYTF.

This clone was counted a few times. The CDR3 spells CASSGTGVSGANVLTF. The CDR3 DNA reads as TGTGCCAGCAGCGGGACAGGGGTATCTGGGGCCAACGTCCTGACTTTC. This chain links TRBV9 with TRBJ2-6, with TRBD1 identical over 9 bases. V trimming: 3 bases; J trimming: 1 base; junction bases outside the gene matches: 2. The germline V gene encodes CDR1 SGDLS and CDR2 YYNGEE. The CDR3 has 16 residues. Full variable domain (remainder filled in from reference TRBV9 and TRBJ2-6): DSGVTQTPKHLITATGQRVTLRCSPRSGDLSVYWYQQSLDQGLQFLIQYYNGEERAKGNILERFSAQQFPDLHSELNLSSLELGDSALYFCASSGTGVSGANVLTFGAGSRLTVL.

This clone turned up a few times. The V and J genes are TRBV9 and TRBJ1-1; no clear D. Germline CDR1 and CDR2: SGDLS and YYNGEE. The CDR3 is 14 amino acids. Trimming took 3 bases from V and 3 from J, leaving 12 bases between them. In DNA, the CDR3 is TGTGCCAGCAGCGGAGATGGAGGAGACACTGAAGCTTTCTTT. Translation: CASSGDGGDTEAFF.

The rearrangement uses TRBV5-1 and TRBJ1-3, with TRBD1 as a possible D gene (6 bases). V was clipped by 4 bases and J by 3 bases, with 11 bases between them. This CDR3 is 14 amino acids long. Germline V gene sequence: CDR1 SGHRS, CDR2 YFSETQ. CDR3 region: CASSLGTSGNTIYF. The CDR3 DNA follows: TGCGCCAGCAGCCTCGGGACAAGTGGAAACACCATATATTTT.

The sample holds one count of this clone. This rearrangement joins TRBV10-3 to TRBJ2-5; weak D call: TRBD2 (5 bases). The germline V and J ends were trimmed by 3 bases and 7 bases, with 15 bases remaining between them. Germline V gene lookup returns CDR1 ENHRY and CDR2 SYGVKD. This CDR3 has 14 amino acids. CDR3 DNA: TGTGCCATCAGTGACGGAGTGAGCGAGGGGACCCAGTACTTC. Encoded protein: CAISDGVSEGTQYF.

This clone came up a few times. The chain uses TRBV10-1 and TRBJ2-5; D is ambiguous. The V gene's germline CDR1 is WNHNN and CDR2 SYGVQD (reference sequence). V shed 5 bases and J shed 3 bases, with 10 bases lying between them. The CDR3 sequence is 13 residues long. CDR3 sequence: CASSRVLEETQYF. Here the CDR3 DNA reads TGCGCCAGCAGTCGAGTCCTCGAAGAGACCCAGTACTTC.

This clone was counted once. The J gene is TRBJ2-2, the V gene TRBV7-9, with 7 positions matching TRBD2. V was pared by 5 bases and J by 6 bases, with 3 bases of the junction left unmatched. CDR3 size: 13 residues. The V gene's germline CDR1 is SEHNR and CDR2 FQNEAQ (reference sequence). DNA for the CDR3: TGTGCCAGCAGCAAACGGGGGGCCGGGGAGCTGTTTTTT. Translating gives CASSKRGAGELFF.

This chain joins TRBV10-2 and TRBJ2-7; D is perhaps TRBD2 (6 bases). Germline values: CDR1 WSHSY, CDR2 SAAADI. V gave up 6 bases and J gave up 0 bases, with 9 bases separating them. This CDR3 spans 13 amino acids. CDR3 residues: CASSGGVSYEQYF. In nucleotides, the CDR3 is TGCGCCAGCAGCGGCGGGGTCTCCTACGAGCAGTACTTC.

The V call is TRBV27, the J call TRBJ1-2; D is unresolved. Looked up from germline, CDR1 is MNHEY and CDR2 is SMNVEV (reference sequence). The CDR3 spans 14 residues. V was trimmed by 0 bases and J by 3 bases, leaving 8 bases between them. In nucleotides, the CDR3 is TGTGCCAGCAGTTTATCGGCCGTCCACTATGGCTACACCTTC. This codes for CASSLSAVHYGYTF.

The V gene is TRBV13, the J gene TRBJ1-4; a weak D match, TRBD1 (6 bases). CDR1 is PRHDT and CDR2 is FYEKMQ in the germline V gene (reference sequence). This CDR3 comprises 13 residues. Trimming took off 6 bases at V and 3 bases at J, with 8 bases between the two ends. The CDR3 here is CASRGGANEKLFF. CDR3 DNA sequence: TGTGCCAGCAGAGGGGGAGCTAATGAAAAACTGTTTTTT.

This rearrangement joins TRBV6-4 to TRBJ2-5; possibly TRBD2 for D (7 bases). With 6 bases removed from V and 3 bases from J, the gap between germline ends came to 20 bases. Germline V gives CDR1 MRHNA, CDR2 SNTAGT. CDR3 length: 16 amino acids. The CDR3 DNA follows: TGTGCCAGCAGAAATGTGGGGGGGGCCCTGAAAGAGACCCAGTACTTC. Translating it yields CASRNVGGALKETQYF.

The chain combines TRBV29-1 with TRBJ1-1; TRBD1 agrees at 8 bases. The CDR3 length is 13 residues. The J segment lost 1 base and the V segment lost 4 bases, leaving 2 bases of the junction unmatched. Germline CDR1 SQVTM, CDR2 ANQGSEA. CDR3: CSVAGQENTEAFF. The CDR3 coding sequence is TGCAGCGTTGCGGGACAGGAGAACACTGAAGCTTTCTTT.

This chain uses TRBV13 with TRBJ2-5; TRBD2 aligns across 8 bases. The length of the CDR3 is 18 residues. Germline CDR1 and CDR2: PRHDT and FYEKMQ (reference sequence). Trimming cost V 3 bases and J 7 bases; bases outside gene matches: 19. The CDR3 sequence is CASSFFREGTRRWGTQYF. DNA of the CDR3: TGTGCCAGCAGCTTCTTCCGGGAGGGAACCCGCCGATGGGGGACCCAGTACTTC.

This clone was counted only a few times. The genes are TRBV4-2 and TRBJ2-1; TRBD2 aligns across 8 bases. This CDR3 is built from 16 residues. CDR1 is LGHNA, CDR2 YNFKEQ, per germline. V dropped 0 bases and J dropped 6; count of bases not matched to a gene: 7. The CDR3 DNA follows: TGTGCCAGCAGCCAAGATGGAGCGGGGGTGGGCAATGAGCAGTTCTTC. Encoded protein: CASSQDGAGVGNEQFF.

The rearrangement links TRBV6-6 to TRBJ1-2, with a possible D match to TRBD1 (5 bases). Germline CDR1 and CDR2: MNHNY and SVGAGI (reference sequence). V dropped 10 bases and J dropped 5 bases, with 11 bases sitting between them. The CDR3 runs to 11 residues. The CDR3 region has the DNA TGTGCCACCAGGGCTGATTATGGCTACACCTTC. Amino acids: CATRADYGYTF.

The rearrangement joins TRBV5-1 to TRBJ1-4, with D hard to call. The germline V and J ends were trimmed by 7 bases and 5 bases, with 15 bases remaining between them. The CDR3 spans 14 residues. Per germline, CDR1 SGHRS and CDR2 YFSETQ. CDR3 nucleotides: TGCGCCAGCTCCGAGGAGGGAGGGAATGAAAAACTGTTTTTT. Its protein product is CASSEEGGNEKLFF.

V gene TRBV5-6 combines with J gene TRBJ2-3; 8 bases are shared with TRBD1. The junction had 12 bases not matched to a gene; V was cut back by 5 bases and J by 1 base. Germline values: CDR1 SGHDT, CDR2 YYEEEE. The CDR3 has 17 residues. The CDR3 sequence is CASSFTFGTGGTDTQYF. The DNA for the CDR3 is TGTGCCAGCAGTTTTACTTTCGGGACAGGTGGCACAGATACGCAGTATTTT.

CDR3 sequence (DNA): TGCGCCAGCAGCTTGGACCATCGGCACTACGAGCAGTACGTC. Its protein product is CASSLDHRHYEQYV. V and J are TRBV5-1 and TRBJ2-7; no definite D call. V lost 0 bases to trimming and J lost 3 bases, with 10 bases between them. The germline gives CDR1 SGHRS, CDR2 YFSETQ. The length of the CDR3 is 14 residues.

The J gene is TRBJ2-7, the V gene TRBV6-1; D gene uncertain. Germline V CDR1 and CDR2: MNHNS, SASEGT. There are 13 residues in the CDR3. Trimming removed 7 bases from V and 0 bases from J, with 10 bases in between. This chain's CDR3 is CASTQAPSYEQYF. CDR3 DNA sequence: TGTGCCAGCACCCAGGCGCCCTCCTACGAGCAGTACTTC.